This TCR beta chain was identified in a study of cytomegalovirus exposure and HLA in healthy donors. Regarding the study as a whole: Within an earlier analysis, most TCR beta V segments proved productive either about 87% or about 30% of the time.

Trimming removed 7 bases from V and 4 bases from J, with 7 bases in between. Germline CDR1 and CDR2: MGHRA and YSYEKL. The CDR3 sequence is 12 residues long. A multiplex PCR was run with 60 Vbeta primers and 13 Jbeta primers. The data were produced by immunoSEQ multiplex PCR, yet TCRdb's version contains in-frame clones alone and is incomplete. The sample holds some 120,000 clones, more than 70% seen once. In regard to this clone: Antigen: not known.

The J gene is TRBJ2-2, the V gene TRBV4-1, with a tentative D call TRBD1 (6 bases). The TCR originated in a human donor in good health. The sample consisted of PBMCs. The CDR3 region is CASTRGTGELFF. The CDR3 nucleotides are TGCGCCAGCACCAGGGGCACCGGGGAGCTGTTTTTT.